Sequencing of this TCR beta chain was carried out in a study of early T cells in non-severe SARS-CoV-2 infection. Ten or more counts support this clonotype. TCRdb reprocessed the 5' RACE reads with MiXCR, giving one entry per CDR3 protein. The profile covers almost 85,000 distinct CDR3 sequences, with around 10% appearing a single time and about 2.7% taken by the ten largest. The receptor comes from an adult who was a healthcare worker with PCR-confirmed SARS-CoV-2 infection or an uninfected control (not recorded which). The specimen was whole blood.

The CDR3 sequence is CATDNSPLHF. CDR3 nucleotides: TGTGCCACCGATAATTCACCCCTCCACTTT. The chain couples TRBV25-1 to TRBJ1-6; D is uncertain. Germline V gene lookup returns CDR1 MGHDK and CDR2 SYGVNS. This CDR3 comprises 10 residues. V lost 10 bases to trimming and J lost 5 bases, with 3 bases between them.